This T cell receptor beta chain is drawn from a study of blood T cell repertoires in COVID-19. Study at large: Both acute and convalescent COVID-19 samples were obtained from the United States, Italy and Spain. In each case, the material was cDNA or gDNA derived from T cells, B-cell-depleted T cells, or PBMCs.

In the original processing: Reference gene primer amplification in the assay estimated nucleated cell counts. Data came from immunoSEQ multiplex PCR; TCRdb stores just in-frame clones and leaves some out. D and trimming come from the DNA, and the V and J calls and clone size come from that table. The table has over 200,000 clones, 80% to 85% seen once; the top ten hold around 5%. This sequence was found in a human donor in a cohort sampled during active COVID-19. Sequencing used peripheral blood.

CDR3: CASSVNRGRTEAFF. CDR3 bases: TGTGCCAGCAGCGTTAACAGGGGGCGAACTGAAGCTTTCTTT. The chain uses TRBV11-1 and TRBJ1-1; 9 positions match TRBD1. The CDR3 loop spans 14 amino acids. The germline V gene encodes CDR1 SGHAT and CDR2 FQDESV (reference sequence). J was trimmed by 5 bases and V by 5 bases; bases with no gene match: 6.